The entry that follows covers one T cell receptor beta chain sequence. Its antigen remains unidentified. The length of the CDR3 is 14 residues. V was clipped by 4 bases and J by 0 bases, with 7 bases between them. From germline, CDR1 is MNHNS and CDR2 SASEGT. Amplification used 60 Vbeta primers and 13 Jbeta primers. Sequencing used immunoSEQ multiplex PCR; TCRdb keeps in-frame clones, though not all of them. The sample records 200,000 to 300,000 clones, around 81% being singletons. The source of the sample is a study of cytomegalovirus exposure and HLA in healthy donors. Study-level findings and limits: Cytomegalovirus association was assigned to under 200 TCR beta chains. Common viral pathogens (according to a later analysis) appeared linked to several of the most significant clusters. Earlier analysis found most TCR beta V segments productive about 90% or about 30% of the time.

Sequences were obtained from PBMCs. This receptor was taken from a woman aged 60-75 years in good health and CMV-seropositive. This chain joins TRBV6-1 and TRBJ1-5; D call uncertain. CDR3 amino acids: CASSAGYSNQPQHF. CDR3 coding DNA: TGTGCCAGCAGTGCGGGGTATAGCAATCAGCCCCAGCATTTT.